Reported below is one TCR beta chain. Clones were sequenced by immunoSEQ multiplex PCR, and TCRdb holds only the in-frame ones, with some missing. This table holds 380,000 or so clones, 80% to 90% found once. The data belong to a study of blood T cell repertoires in COVID-19. The germline V gene has CDR1 PRHDT and CDR2 FYEKMQ (reference sequence). The CDR3 consists of 14 residues. Trimming took 2 bases from V and 3 from J, leaving 11 bases between them. Sequencing was done on a sample of PBMCs or T cells enriched from blood (not recorded which). The V gene is TRBV13, the J gene TRBJ2-7, with D perhaps TRBD1 (5 bases). This sequence originates from a young man who had recovered from COVID-19. The CDR3 region has the DNA TGTGCCAGCAGCTTAAGGCAGGGCGGCTACGAGCAGTACTTC. It is translated as CASSLRQGGYEQYF.